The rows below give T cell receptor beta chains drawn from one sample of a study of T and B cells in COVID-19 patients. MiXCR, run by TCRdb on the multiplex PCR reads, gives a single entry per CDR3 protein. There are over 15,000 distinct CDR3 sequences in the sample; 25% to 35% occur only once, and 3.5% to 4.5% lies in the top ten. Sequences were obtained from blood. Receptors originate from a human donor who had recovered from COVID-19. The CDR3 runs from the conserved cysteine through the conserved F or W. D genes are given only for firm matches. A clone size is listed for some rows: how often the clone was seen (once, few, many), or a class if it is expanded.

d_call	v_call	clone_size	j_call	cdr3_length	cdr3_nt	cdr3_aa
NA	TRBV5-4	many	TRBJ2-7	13	TGTGCCAGCAGCTCGGGACCTACCTACGAGCAGTACTTC	CASSSGPTYEQYF
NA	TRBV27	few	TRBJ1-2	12	TGTGCCACCTTGGCCGGCTCCTATGGCTACACCTTC	CATLAGSYGYTF
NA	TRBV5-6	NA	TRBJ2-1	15	TGTGCCAGCAGCATCCGGACGAGGTCCTACAATGAGCAGTTCTTC	CASSIRTRSYNEQFF
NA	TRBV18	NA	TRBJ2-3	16	TGTGCCAGCTCACCACGGGGCGGGGTGAGCACAGATACGCAGTATTTT	CASSPRGGVSTDTQYF
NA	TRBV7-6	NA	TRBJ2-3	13	TGTGCCAGCAGCCTTAGGACTCAGGATACGCAGTATTTT	CASSLRTQDTQYF
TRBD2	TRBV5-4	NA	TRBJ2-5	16	TGTGCCAGCAGCTTGGAGTCTAGCGGGGGGAGGGAGACCCAGTACTTC	CASSLESSGGRETQYF
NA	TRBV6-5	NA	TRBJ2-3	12	TGTGCCAGCCGGGACAGCACAGATACGCAGTATTTT	CASRDSTDTQYF
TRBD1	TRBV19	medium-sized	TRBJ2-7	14	TGTGCCAGTAGTTCTTGGACAGGGAAATACGAGCAGTACTTC	CASSSWTGKYEQYF
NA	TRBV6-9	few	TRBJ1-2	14	TGTGCCAGCCGGCTTCAGGGGAACGACTATGGCTACACCTTC	CASRLQGNDYGYTF
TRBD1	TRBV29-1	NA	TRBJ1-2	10	TGCAGCGTTGGACAGGGAGGCTACACCTTC	CSVGQGGYTF
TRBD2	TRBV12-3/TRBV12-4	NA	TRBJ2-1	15	TGTGCCAGCAGTTTAGCGGGCGGGGGGGCGAATGAGCAGTTCTTC	CASSLAGGGANEQFF
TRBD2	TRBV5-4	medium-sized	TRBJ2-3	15	TGTGCCAGCAGCTTGCTAGGGGAGGGGACAGATACGCAGTATTTT	CASSLLGEGTDTQYF
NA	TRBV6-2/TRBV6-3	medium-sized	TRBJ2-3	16	TGTGCCAGCAGTTACTCGAGAGGGCAGTTGGGGGATACGCAGTATTTT	CASSYSRGQLGDTQYF
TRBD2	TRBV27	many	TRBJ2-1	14	TGTGCCAGCAGTCTCCAGACTAGCGACCATGAGCAGTTCTTC	CASSLQTSDHEQFF
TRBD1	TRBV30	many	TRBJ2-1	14	TGTGCCTGGAGTGGGGACAGGTCCTACAATGAGCAGTTCTTC	CAWSGDRSYNEQFF
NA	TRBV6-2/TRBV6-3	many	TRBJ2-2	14	TGTGCCAGCAGTTACGGGGGGCGCATCGGGGAGCTGTTTTTT	CASSYGGRIGELFF
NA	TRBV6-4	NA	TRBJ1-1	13	TGTGCCAGCAGTGACCGGCCCAACACTGAAGCTTTCTTT	CASSDRPNTEAFF
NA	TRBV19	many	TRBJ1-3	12	TGTGCCAGCGGGACTGAAGGAAACACCATATATTTT	CASGTEGNTIYF
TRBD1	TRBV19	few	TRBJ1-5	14	TGTGCCAGTAGGGGTGGGACAGCCAATCAGCCCCAGCATTTT	CASRGGTANQPQHF
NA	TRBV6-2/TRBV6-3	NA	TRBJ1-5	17	TGTGCCAGCAGTTACTCAACCTACAGGGTCCCTAGTCAGCCCCAGCATTTT	CASSYSTYRVPSQPQHF
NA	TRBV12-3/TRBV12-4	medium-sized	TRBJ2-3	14	TGTGCCAGCAGTTTAGCGGGGGTCACAGATACGCAGTATTTT	CASSLAGVTDTQYF
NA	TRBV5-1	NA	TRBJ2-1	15	TGCGCCAGCAGCTTGGTCAGGGGCAAAGGATTGGAGCAGTTCTTC	CASSLVRGKGLEQFF
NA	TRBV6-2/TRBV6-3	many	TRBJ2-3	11	TGTGCCAGCAGTGCCATGGATACGCAGTATTTT	CASSAMDTQYF
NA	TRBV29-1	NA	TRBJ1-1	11	TGCAGCGTTGACGGCGGTGCTGAAGCTTTCTTT	CSVDGGAEAFF
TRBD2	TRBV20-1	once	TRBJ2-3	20	TGCAGTGCTAGACCTCCCTGGGGGGGTCGAGGTCCCACCAACACAGATACGCAGTATTTT	CSARPPWGGRGPTNTDTQYF
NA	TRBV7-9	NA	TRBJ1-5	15	TGTGCCAGCAGCTTAGCGACAGGTGGAGATCAGCCCCAGCATTTT	CASSLATGGDQPQHF
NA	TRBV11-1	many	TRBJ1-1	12	TGTGCCAGCAGCTTAAGGTTCCCTGAAGCTTTCTTT	CASSLRFPEAFF
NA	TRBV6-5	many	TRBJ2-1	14	TGTGCCAGCACTCCAAGGGGGGCAGACAATGAGCAGTTCTTC	CASTPRGADNEQFF
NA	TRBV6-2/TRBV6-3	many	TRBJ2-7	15	TGTGCCAGCAGTTACCCGCCAGGTTGGGGCTACGAGCAGTACTTC	CASSYPPGWGYEQYF
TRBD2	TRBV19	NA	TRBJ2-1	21	TGTGCCAGTAGTACCCATAACCCATACCGGACTAGCGGGGGCTCCTACAATGAGCAGTTCTTC	CASSTHNPYRTSGGSYNEQFF
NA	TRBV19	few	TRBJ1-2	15	TGTGCCAGTAGTCCCCGGGCCGGATCCAACTATGGCTACACCTTC	CASSPRAGSNYGYTF
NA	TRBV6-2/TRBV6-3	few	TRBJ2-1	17	TGTGCCAGCAGTAGGGCCTTGACAGGCTCGTTATTGTCTGAGCAGTTCTTC	CASSRALTGSLLSEQFF
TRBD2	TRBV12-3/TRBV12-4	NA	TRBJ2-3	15	TGTGCCAGCAGTTACGGGGGGACTAGTGCGGATACGCAGTATTTT	CASSYGGTSADTQYF
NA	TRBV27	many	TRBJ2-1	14	TGTGCCAGCAGTTGGGAGGCCTCCTACAATGAGCAGTTCTTC	CASSWEASYNEQFF
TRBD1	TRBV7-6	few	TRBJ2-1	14	TGTGCCAGCAGCTTTTCCGGGACAGTCGGTCCGCAGTTCTTC	CASSFSGTVGPQFF
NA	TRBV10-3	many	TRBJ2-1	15	TGTGCCATCAGTACCGGGACACCCTCCTACAATGAGCAGTTCTTC	CAISTGTPSYNEQFF
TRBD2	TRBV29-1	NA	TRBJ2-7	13	TGCAGCGTCGCTAGCGGGTCCCGCTACGAGCAGTACTTC	CSVASGSRYEQYF
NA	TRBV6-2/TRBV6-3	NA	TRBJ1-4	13	TGTGCCAGCACCGTTGGGGTTCGGGAAAAACTGTTTTTT	CASTVGVREKLFF
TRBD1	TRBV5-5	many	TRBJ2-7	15	TGTGCCAGCAGCTTGGACAGGGGAATAGCCTACGAGCAGTACTTC	CASSLDRGIAYEQYF
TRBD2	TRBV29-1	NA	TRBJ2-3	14	TGCAGCGTTCGGCGGGGGGTAAGCACAGATACGCAGTATTTT	CSVRRGVSTDTQYF
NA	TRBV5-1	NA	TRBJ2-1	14	TGCGCCAGCAGCTTGGAGACGATACGAAGTGAGCAGTTCTTC	CASSLETIRSEQFF
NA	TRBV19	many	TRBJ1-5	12	TGTGCCAGTAGTATTTTCGGTCAGCCCCAGCATTTT	CASSIFGQPQHF
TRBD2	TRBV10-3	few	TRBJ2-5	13	TGTGCCATCAGTGAGTCGGGGGGGGAGACCCAGTACTTC	CAISESGGETQYF
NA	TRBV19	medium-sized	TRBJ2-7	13	TGTGCCAGTAGATCCTCAGGGGAGGGTGAGCAGTACTTC	CASRSSGEGEQYF
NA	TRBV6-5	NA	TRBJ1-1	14	TGTGCCAGCAGTTATTCCTGGGGGAACACTGAAGCTTTCTTT	CASSYSWGNTEAFF
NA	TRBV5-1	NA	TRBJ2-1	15	TGCGCCAGCAGCTTCGACAGGCCGTCGGGGAATGAGCAGTTCTTC	CASSFDRPSGNEQFF
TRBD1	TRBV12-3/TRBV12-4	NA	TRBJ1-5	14	TGTGCCAGCAGCGAGACAGGGGGCAATCAGCCCCAGCATTTT	CASSETGGNQPQHF
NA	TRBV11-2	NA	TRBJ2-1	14	TGTGCCAGCAGCTTTCAGGGCTCCTACAATGAGCAGTTCTTC	CASSFQGSYNEQFF
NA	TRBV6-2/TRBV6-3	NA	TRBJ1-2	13	TGTGCCAGCAGTTACCGGGGAGCCTATGGCCACACCTTC	CASSYRGAYGHTF
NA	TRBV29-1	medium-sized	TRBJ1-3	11	TGCAGCGTTGTTTCTGGAAACACCATATATTTT	CSVVSGNTIYF
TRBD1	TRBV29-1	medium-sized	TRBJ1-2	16	TGCAGCGTCGACCGGGACAGGGCATCAGCTAACTATGGCTACACCTTC	CSVDRDRASANYGYTF